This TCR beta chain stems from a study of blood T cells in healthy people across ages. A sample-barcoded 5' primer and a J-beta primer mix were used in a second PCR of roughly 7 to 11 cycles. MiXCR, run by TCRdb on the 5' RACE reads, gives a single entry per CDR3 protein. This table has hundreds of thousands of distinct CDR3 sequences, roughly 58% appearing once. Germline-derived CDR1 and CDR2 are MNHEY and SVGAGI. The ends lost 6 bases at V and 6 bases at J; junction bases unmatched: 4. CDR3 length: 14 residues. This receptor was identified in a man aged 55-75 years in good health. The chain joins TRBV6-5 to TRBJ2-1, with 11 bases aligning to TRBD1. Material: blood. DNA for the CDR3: TGTGCCAGCAGGGACAGGGGGCGCGGCAATGAGCAGTTCTTC. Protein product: CASRDRGRGNEQFF.